A single sample is the source of the 8 T cell receptor beta chains below, sequenced in a study of blood T cell repertoires in COVID-19. Data came from immunoSEQ multiplex PCR; TCRdb stores just in-frame clones and leaves some out. Of 200,000 to 250,000 clones in the sample, roughly four fifths were seen once. Specimen: peripheral blood. These receptor sequences come from an elderly woman with COVID-19, enrolled during active disease.

This chain uses TRBV29-1 with TRBJ2-3; 9 bases agree with TRBD1. CDR3 size: 12 residues. CDR1 and CDR2 (germline): SQVTM, ANQGSEA. J lost 4 bases, V lost 6 bases, and 2 bases had no gene match. The CDR3, as DNA: TGCAGCGTCCGACAGGGGGCAGATACGCAGTATTTT. This sequence encodes CSVRQGADTQYF.

This clone came up once. The genes are TRBV7-9 and TRBJ2-3; D is unclear. The CDR3 contains 14 residues. Per the germline V gene, CDR1 is SEHNR and CDR2 is FQNEAQ (reference sequence). Trimming shortened V by 3 bases and J by 2 bases, and 9 bases separated the two germline ends. The CDR3 nucleotides read TGTGCCAGCAGCTTCGACACCGTCACAGATACGCAGTATTTT. Translating gives CASSFDTVTDTQYF. Full variable domain (rest looked up from reference TRBV7-9 and TRBJ2-3): DTGVSQNPRHKITKRGQNVTFRCDPISEHNRLYWYRQTLGQGPEFLTYFQNEAQLEKSRLLSDRFSAERPKGSFSTLEIQRTEQGDSAMYLCASSFDTVTDTQYFGPGTRLTVL.

In DNA, the CDR3 is TGTGCCAGCACCCCAGCCGGACAGGGAATTAGAGAGACCCAGTACTTC. This codes for CASTPAGQGIRETQYF. The gene calls are TRBV5-4 and TRBJ2-5; 8 bases fit TRBD1. The CDR3 has 16 residues. Germline CDR1 SGHNT, CDR2 YYREEE (reference sequence). J gave up 4 bases and V 6 bases, and 14 bases lay outside the gene matches.

The count of this clone is one. CDR3 loop: CASSLGHSKRETQYF. The CDR3 nucleotides are TGTGCCAGCAGCTTAGGTCACAGCAAAAGGGAGACCCAGTACTTC. V usage is TRBV7-8 and J usage is TRBJ2-5, with D unresolved. Trimming pared 1 base from V and 5 bases from J, leaving 14 bases between. The V gene's germline CDR1 is SGHVS and CDR2 FQNEAQ. The CDR3 totals 15 residues.

The chain joins TRBV10-3 to TRBJ2-1, with 7 positions matching TRBD2. J was trimmed by 4 bases and V by 3 bases; bases with no gene match: 9. The CDR3 contains 16 residues. Germline CDR1 is ENHRY and CDR2 is SYGVKD. CDR3 nucleotides: TGTGCCATCAGTGAAGGAGGGCGGGGGAAATACAATGAGCAGTTCTTC. It codes for CAISEGGRGKYNEQFF.

The V call is TRBV23-1, the J call TRBJ2-7; D is perhaps TRBD2 (6 bases). TRBV23-1 is identified as an open reading frame with a role that is uncertain. Deletions cut 3 bases from V and 0 bases from J, with 21 bases between. The length of the CDR3 is 18 residues. DNA for the CDR3: TGCGCCAGCAGTCATCCAACCTGGTGGAGGGCCTTCTCCTACGAGCAGTACTTC. Translated, it gives CASSHPTWWRAFSYEQYF.

This clone was seen only once. The rearrangement links TRBV2 to TRBJ1-1; D ambiguous. Germline CDR1 is SNHLY and CDR2 is FYNNEI. V was clipped by 5 bases and J by 1 base, with 11 bases between them. The CDR3 totals 14 residues. The DNA of the CDR3 is TGTGCCAGCAGTCCCTCCCCCGGGAACACTGAAGCTTTCTTT. Its translation: CASSPSPGNTEAFF.

The chain carries TRBV29-1 and TRBJ1-1; D not resolved. Germline V gene data show CDR1 as SQVTM and CDR2 as ANQGSEA. CDR3 length: 11 amino acids. The V and J ends lost 5 bases and 1 base respectively, with 5 bases between them. CDR3 sequence reads: CSVSKNTEAFF. In DNA, the CDR3 is TGCAGCGTTTCAAAGAACACTGAAGCTTTCTTT.